This is a list of T cell receptor beta chains from one sample in a study of cytomegalovirus exposure and HLA in healthy donors. The repertoire was sequenced with immunoSEQ multiplex PCR; TCRdb's copy has only in-frame clones and lacks some. The sample has some 120,000 clones, roughly 68% seen once. The sequenced material came from PBMCs. All receptors come from a woman aged 50 to 65 in good health and CMV-seropositive. Both conserved end residues are part of each CDR3. The D gene is left open where the match is weak. Some rows mark clone size as missing; the rest say once, few, many or name a class of expanded clone.

CDR3 length	J gene	V gene	clone size	D gene	CDR3 protein	CDR3 DNA
17	TRBJ2-7	TRBV19	-	-	CASQNLPTGTFSCEQYF	TGTGCCAGCCAGAACTTGCCAACAGGGACCTTTTCTTGCGAGCAGTACTTC
15	TRBJ1-2	TRBV5-6	-	TRBD1	CASSRGQRHLYGYTF	TGTGCCAGCAGCCGGGGACAGCGGCATCTCTATGGCTACACCTTC
12	TRBJ2-3	TRBV4-1	-	-	CASSRTVDTQYF	TGCGCCAGCAGCCGAACGGTGGATACGCAGTATTTT
15	TRBJ2-6	TRBV5-1	-	-	CASSSGTSGANVLTF	TGCGCCAGCAGCTCCGGGACATCTGGGGCCAACGTCCTGACTTTC
15	TRBJ2-1	TRBV27	-	-	CASSLLGAPHNEQFF	TGTGCCAGCAGTTTACTTGGGGCGCCCCACAATGAGCAGTTCTTC
13	TRBJ1-2	TRBV2	once	TRBD1	CASSQTGGRGYTF	TGTGCCAGCAGCCAGACAGGGGGAAGAGGCTACACCTTC
15	TRBJ1-6	TRBV10-3	-	-	CAISESGGRGSPLHF	TGTGCCATCAGTGAGTCCGGGGGGCGCGGATCACCCCTCCACTTT
13	TRBJ1-2	TRBV14	-	-	CASSPGVHHGYTF	TGTGCCAGCAGTCCAGGGGTTCACCATGGCTACACCTTC
13	TRBJ1-4	TRBV5-1	-	-	CASSIQTNEKLFF	TGCGCCAGCAGTATACAGACTAATGAAAAACTGTTTTTT
15	TRBJ2-7	TRBV5-6	-	TRBD1	CASSSDAGQGGEQYF	TGTGCCAGCAGCTCTGATGCGGGACAGGGGGGTGAGCAGTACTTC
15	TRBJ2-7	TRBV6-1	-	TRBD1	CASTIAPGQGYEQYF	TGTGCCAGCACCATAGCCCCGGGACAGGGCTACGAGCAGTACTTC
15	TRBJ2-7	TRBV9	-	TRBD1	CASSASGQGSYEQYF	TGTGCCAGCAGCGCTAGTGGACAGGGCTCCTACGAGCAGTACTTC
13	TRBJ1-1	TRBV18	-	-	CASSPLGGTEAFF	TGTGCCAGCTCACCACTGGGGGGCACTGAAGCTTTCTTT
14	TRBJ2-2	TRBV19	-	-	CASMEGTVTGELFF	TGTGCCAGTATGGAGGGGACAGTGACCGGGGAGCTGTTTTTT
13	TRBJ2-5	TRBV9	-	-	CASSVGHQETQYF	TGTGCCAGCAGCGTAGGGCACCAAGAGACCCAGTACTTC
15	TRBJ1-5	TRBV6-1	-	TRBD1	CASSKTGTGNQPQHF	TGTGCCAGCAGCAAGACCGGGACAGGGAACCAGCCCCAGCATTTT
13	TRBJ2-7	TRBV5-6	-	-	CASSLGRSYEQYF	TGTGCCAGCAGCTTGGGCAGATCCTACGAGCAGTACTTC
14	TRBJ1-5	TRBV12-5	-	-	CASGLGGVRQPQHF	TGTGCTAGTGGTTTGGGCGGGGTACGGCAGCCCCAGCATTTT
13	TRBJ2-7	TRBV14	few	-	CASSQGQAYEQYF	TGTGCCAGCAGCCAAGGACAGGCTTACGAGCAGTACTTC
14	TRBJ2-7	TRBV10-3	-	TRBD2	CAISESGGSYEQYF	TGTGCCATCAGTGAGTCGGGGGGGTCCTACGAGCAGTACTTC